This TCR beta chain was profiled in a study of human T cells and chemical hapten exposure. For the study at large: Mostly female, the patients presented with alopecia areata, totalis or universalis. General study findings and limits: TCRs exceeding 1 in 1000 frequency stayed unchanged with DPC sensitization.

The germline V gene has CDR1 DFQATT and CDR2 SNEGSKA (reference sequence). V was trimmed by 6 bases and J by 0 bases, leaving 12 bases between them. The CDR3 length is 13 residues. Regarding time point: patch test 2, 6 weeks after DPC sensitization. Treatment denoted: therapeutic diphenylcyclopropenone sensitization with weekly scalp DPC. Sample donors consisted of patients with alopecia, aged 18 to 70 years, who were suitable for DPC. Authors' analysis steps: The median was roughly 100,000 TCRs per sample, ranging 23,224 to 690,600. In TCRdb, the RACE reads were re-called with MiXCR into one record per CDR3 protein. TCRdb's processing, not the authors', yielded these V and J calls. The sample contains 360,000 or so distinct CDR3 sequences, more than 5% of which appear only once. This clonotype was seen only a few times. The antigen remains undetermined.

This receptor was taken from a woman in her late teens or twenties with alopecia areata. Some clones in this sample may be carry-over from other donors' samples. The source material was whole blood, sampled in connection with sensitization to the hapten diphenylcyclopropenone (DPC). The rearrangement joins TRBV20-1 to TRBJ2-7; possibly TRBD1 for D (6 bases). The CDR3 here is CSAEWTASYEQYF. CDR3 sequence (DNA): TGCAGTGCAGAATGGACAGCCTCCTACGAGCAGTACTTC.